A selection of T cell receptor beta chains follows, all from one sample in a study of beta chain features in type 1 diabetes. Sequencing used immunoSEQ multiplex PCR; TCRdb keeps in-frame clones, though not all of them. The sample has roughly 340,000 clones; over 9.5% are singletons. Sequenced: naive CD4+ T cells from blood. These receptors came from a woman younger than 30 with type 1 diabetes. CDR3s include the opening cysteine and the closing phenylalanine or tryptophan. The D gene is left open where the match is weak. Part of the rows lack a size; the others show once, few, many or a class for expanded clones.

>TRBV5-6|NA|TRBJ1-1|few
TGTGCCAGCAGCTTGGCAGGAATGAACACTGAAGCTTTCTTT
CASSLAGMNTEAFF
>TRBV5-4|TRBD2|TRBJ2-2|NA
TGTGCCAGCAGCTTAGCTAGCGGGAGTTCGGGGGAGCTGTTTTTT
CASSLASGSSGELFF
>TRBV2|TRBD1|TRBJ1-2|NA
TGTGCCAGCAGTGAGGGACAGGGGAACTATGGCTACACCTTC
CASSEGQGNYGYTF
>TRBV4-1|NA|TRBJ2-3|NA
TGCGCCAGCAGCCGTATATCCGCAGATACGCAGTATTTT
CASSRISADTQYF
>TRBV7-2|NA|TRBJ2-2|NA
TGTGCCAGCAGCTTTAGCACCGGGGAGCTGTTTTTT
CASSFSTGELFF
>TRBV4-3|TRBD2|TRBJ2-1|few
TGCGCCAGCAGCCACTCCTCGGGGGGGAGATCCTACAATGAGCAGTTCTTC
CASSHSSGGRSYNEQFF
>TRBV25-1|NA|TRBJ1-1|NA
TGTGCCAGCAGTACGGGGAAGGGAATGAACACTGAAGCTTTCTTT
CASSTGKGMNTEAFF
>TRBV23-1|NA|TRBJ2-7|NA
TGCGCCAGCAGTCAATCGACCGGGTGGCAGTACTTC
CASSQSTGWQYF
>TRBV18|TRBD1|TRBJ2-7|few
TGTGCCAGACGCGGACAGGGTCGCCGCGAGCAGTACTTC
CARRGQGRREQYF
>TRBV6-1|NA|TRBJ2-7|few
TGTGCCAGCAGTGAAGGCGTCTACGAGCAGTACTTC
CASSEGVYEQYF
>TRBV2|TRBD1|TRBJ2-5|few
TGTGCCAGCAGTGAGCAGGGGGTCCGAGAGACCCAGTACTTC
CASSEQGVRETQYF
>TRBV29-1|NA|TRBJ2-3|NA
TGCAGCGTCGGACACAGGATTACAGATACGCAGTATTTT
CSVGHRITDTQYF
>TRBV30|NA|TRBJ2-7|NA
TGTGCCTGGAGTATAGCATTCCGCGAGCAGTACTTC
CAWSIAFREQYF
>TRBV7-2|NA|TRBJ1-4|NA
TGTGCCAGCAGCCCCCGGTCGGGAGCAACTAATGAAAAACTGTTTTTT
CASSPRSGATNEKLFF
>TRBV2|NA|TRBJ1-1|few
TGTGCCAGCACCTTCCAAACAGGGAACACTGAAGCTTTCTTT
CASTFQTGNTEAFF
>TRBV6-6|TRBD1|TRBJ2-1|few
TGTGCCAGCACACACCCTCCGGGACAGGGTAAGAATGAGCAGTTCTTC
CASTHPPGQGKNEQFF
>TRBV4-2|TRBD1|TRBJ1-2|few
TGTGCCAGCAGCCAAGCGACCGGGACAGGGGTTAACTATGGCTACACCTTC
CASSQATGTGVNYGYTF
>TRBV7-2|NA|TRBJ1-5|NA
TGTGCCAGCAGCTTCCGTCTGCAGGGTTATAGCAATCAGCCCCAGCATTTT
CASSFRLQGYSNQPQHF
>TRBV7-8|TRBD1|TRBJ1-5|few
TGTGCCAGCAGCTTCGACAGGGGGCTGGAGGGTTTGCATTTT
CASSFDRGLEGLHF
>TRBV7-9|NA|TRBJ1-1|few
TGTGCCAGCAGCGCGCTACAGGGTCCCACTGAAGCTTTCTTT
CASSALQGPTEAFF
>TRBV11-2|NA|TRBJ1-1|few
TGTGCCAGCAGCTTAGAGTCCGCGGGAGAAGCTTTCTTT
CASSLESAGEAFF
>TRBV9|NA|TRBJ2-4|few
TGTGCCAGCAGCGTCTCTGGCAAGGTGGGCAACATTCAGTACTTC
CASSVSGKVGNIQYF
>TRBV7-6|TRBD2|TRBJ2-5|NA
TGTGCCAGCAGCTTTGGAGTCGGCGGGAGGGCCGGGGAGACCCAGTACTTC
CASSFGVGGRAGETQYF
>TRBV18|NA|TRBJ2-5|few
TGTGCCAGCTCACCACCGCCTAGCGCGCAGACCCAGTACTTC
CASSPPPSAQTQYF
>TRBV9|NA|TRBJ2-1|NA
TGTGCCAGCAGCGTCCGACTGGGAGCCCCTGACAATGAGCAGTTCTTC
CASSVRLGAPDNEQFF
>TRBV27|TRBD2|TRBJ2-7|few
TGTGCCAGCAGTCGGGGGGGGAGATCCTACGAGCAGTACTTC
CASSRGGRSYEQYF
>TRBV29-1|TRBD1|TRBJ1-1|few
TGCAGCGCCCAGGGGGGGAACACTGAAGCTTTCTTT
CSAQGGNTEAFF
>TRBV19|NA|TRBJ2-1|few
TGTGCCAGTAGTATCGAACTAGTCAATGAGCAGTTCTTC
CASSIELVNEQFF
>TRBV4-1|NA|TRBJ2-5|few
TGCGCCAGCAGCCATGTCAGCGGAACGGACCAAGAGACCCAGTACTTC
CASSHVSGTDQETQYF
>TRBV23-1|TRBD2|TRBJ2-7|NA
TGCGCCAGCAGGAAACGGTACAGCGGGAGGCTTCTCTACGAGCAGTACTTC
CASRKRYSGRLLYEQYF
>TRBV7-2|NA|TRBJ2-5|few
TGTGCCAGCAGCTTGTATGCCGGCCAAGAGACCCAGTACTTC
CASSLYAGQETQYF
>TRBV4-3|TRBD2|TRBJ2-1|few
TGCGCCAGCAGCCAAGAAAGGCTAGCGGCTTACAATGAGCAGTTCTTC
CASSQERLAAYNEQFF
>TRBV6-6|TRBD2|TRBJ2-5|NA
TGTGCCAGCAGTTACCCGACTAGCGGGAAAGAGACCCAGTACTTC
CASSYPTSGKETQYF
>TRBV9|NA|TRBJ1-1|NA
TGTGCCAGCAGCTCCCGGTCGAACACTGAAGCTTTCTTT
CASSSRSNTEAFF
>TRBV4-2|NA|TRBJ2-7|few
TGTGCCAGCAGCCAGTCAGACAGGAGCTCCTACGAGCAGTACTTC
CASSQSDRSSYEQYF
>TRBV7-2|NA|TRBJ2-3|NA
TGTGCCAGCAGCTTCCAACCAGTTGCAGATACGCAGTATTTT
CASSFQPVADTQYF
>TRBV15|NA|TRBJ2-2|few
TGTGCCACCAGCAGAGATTGGTTAGCCGGCGGGGAGCTGTTTTTT
CATSRDWLAGGELFF
>TRBV9|NA|TRBJ1-1|NA
TGTGCCAGCAACCCTAACTTCCTCTGGACTGAAGCTTTCTTT
CASNPNFLWTEAFF
>TRBV28|NA|TRBJ2-7|NA
TGTGCCAGCAGTCCATCGGTAGGAGCGTACGAGCAGTACTTC
CASSPSVGAYEQYF
>TRBV10-3|NA|TRBJ2-1|few
TGTGCCATCAGTGAGGCAGGTGGTATCGATGAGCAGTTCTTC
CAISEAGGIDEQFF
>TRBV27|TRBD1|TRBJ2-6|few
TGTGCCAGCAGTCCGGGGACAGGGGAAGCTGGGGCCAACGTCCTGACTTTC
CASSPGTGEAGANVLTF
>TRBV9|TRBD1|TRBJ1-2|NA
TGTGCCAGCAGCGGAGACAGGGTCGAGGCATATGGCTACACCTTC
CASSGDRVEAYGYTF
>TRBV7-2|TRBD1|TRBJ1-2|few
TGTGCCAGCAGCTTAGCGACAGGGTCCCATGGCTACACCTTC
CASSLATGSHGYTF
>TRBV4-3|TRBD1|TRBJ1-5|few
TGCGCCAGCAGCCGCGACAGGGTGGGCAATCAGCCCCAGCATTTT
CASSRDRVGNQPQHF
>TRBV5-6|NA|TRBJ1-5|NA
TGTGCCAGCAGCTTCTCAGGGGTAAGAGGCAATCAGCCCCAGCATTTT
CASSFSGVRGNQPQHF
>TRBV19|NA|TRBJ2-2|few
TGTGCCAGTAGTCTCCGAGGGCGGGGGCTATTCACCGGGGAGCTGTTTTTT
CASSLRGRGLFTGELFF
>TRBV30|NA|TRBJ1-4|NA
TGTGCCTGGAGTCCCCAGGGTGAAAAACTGTTTTTT
CAWSPQGEKLFF
>TRBV6-5|NA|TRBJ1-5|few
TGTGCCAGCTCCAGAGGGAGCAATCAGCCCCAGCATTTT
CASSRGSNQPQHF
>TRBV29-1|NA|TRBJ1-5|NA
TGCAGCGTTGTCGGGACAACGGATAATCAGCCCCAGCATTTT
CSVVGTTDNQPQHF
>TRBV7-9|TRBD1|TRBJ1-1|few
TGTGCCAGCAGCCAAGGACAGGGATTAGAAGCTTTCTTT
CASSQGQGLEAFF
>TRBV19|TRBD2|TRBJ2-3|few
TGTGCCAGTAGTGAGGGGAGGGCCCTGCGCCTGCAGTATTTT
CASSEGRALRLQYF
>TRBV9|NA|TRBJ1-2|NA
TGTGCCAGCAGTCAGGATCAGAATGACCTCTGGGGCTACACCTTC
CASSQDQNDLWGYTF
>TRBV7-9|NA|TRBJ1-1|NA
TGTGCCAGCAGGACGATAGGACAGAACACTGAAGCTTTCTTT
CASRTIGQNTEAFF
>TRBV7-2|TRBD2|TRBJ2-5|few
TGTGCCAGCAGAACAAGACTAGCATGGCAAGAGACCCAGTACTTC
CASRTRLAWQETQYF
>TRBV7-9|TRBD1|TRBJ1-5|NA
TGTGCCAGCAGCCTCGGTGACAGGGTACAGCAGCCCCAGCATTTT
CASSLGDRVQQPQHF
>TRBV4-1|NA|TRBJ2-2|NA
TGCGCCAGCAGCCAAGAGAGGGCTGGGACCGGGGAGCTGTTTTTT
CASSQERAGTGELFF
>TRBV5-4|TRBD1|TRBJ1-1|NA
TGTGCCAGCAGCTTCCATGGCGGACAGGGGGAAGCTTTCTTT
CASSFHGGQGEAFF
>TRBV30|NA|TRBJ2-1|few
TGTGCCTGGAGTGACAGCCCAGAGATTCGATACAATGAGCAGTTCTTC
CAWSDSPEIRYNEQFF
>TRBV4-2|TRBD1|TRBJ2-2|few
TGTGCCAGCAGCCGAGGACAGGGTGGGGCCGGGGAGCTGTTTTTT
CASSRGQGGAGELFF